This T cell receptor (beta chain) appears in the sequencing data of a study of cytomegalovirus exposure and HLA in healthy donors. Study as a whole: Around 76% of more than 300 genotyped donors fell in the Caucasian-associated ancestry cluster.

Of note for this clone: Its target is not known. At one of its ends the junction is not consistent with the germline gene, which may arise from a read error.

Germline V gene data show CDR1 as LGHNA and CDR2 as YNFKEQ. This CDR3 comprises 15 residues. Study-wide results and caveats: In a later analysis, compared with equally common non-associated chains, HLA-associated beta chains were more expanded. Analyzed later, association rates of TCRs varied across HLA loci, with DRB1 most and HLA-C fewest.

The PCR ran on 60 Vbeta and 13 Jbeta primers. Authors' processing steps: Later, roughly 77 million unique TCR beta chains were counted in an analysis, and some 10 million of them were shared. Method: immunoSEQ multiplex PCR; TCRdb's copy keeps in-frame clones and lacks some. D and trimming come from the DNA, and the V and J calls and clone size come from that table. The sample records 200,000 or so clones, 65% to 80% being singletons. The V and J genes are TRBV4-2 and TRBJ1-6; D ambiguous. Sequenced input: PBMCs. The TCR comes from a man aged 35 to 55 in good health and CMV-seronegative. DNA of the CDR3: TGTGCCAGCAGCCAAGAATGGGAGTCGAGGTCACCCCTCAACTTT. Protein product: CASSQEWESRSPLNF.